These 17 T cell receptor beta chains originate from one sample sequenced in a study of OX40 agonist ivuxolimab in advanced cancers. Data came from immunoSEQ multiplex PCR; TCRdb stores just in-frame clones and leaves some out. The repertoire includes fewer than 25,000 clones, 83% of them detected once, and around 20% sits in the top ten. Here the sequenced sample was CD4+ or CD8+ T cells sorted from blood, taken in a trial of the OX40 agonist ivuxolimab. The source is an adult with an advanced solid tumor such as melanoma, head and neck, liver or kidney cancer.

This chain connects TRBV5-1 to TRBJ1-1; D might be TRBD1 (6 bases). This CDR3 spans 14 amino acids. With 3 bases removed from V and 0 bases from J, the gap between germline ends came to 9 bases. The germline gives CDR1 SGHRS, CDR2 YFSETQ. The CDR3 loop reads CASSYREVNTEAFF. CDR3 sequence (DNA): TGCGCCAGCAGCTACAGGGAGGTGAACACTGAAGCTTTCTTT.

This clone was recorded a few times. The gene calls are TRBV6-5 and TRBJ1-1; the D gene is possibly TRBD1 (5 bases). Germline V gene data show CDR1 as MNHEY and CDR2 as SVGAGI. Deletions cut 0 bases from V and 7 bases from J, with 9 bases between. This CDR3 has 13 amino acids. The CDR3 here is CASSYSGGDEAFF. For the CDR3, the DNA is TGTGCCAGCAGTTACTCGGGAGGGGATGAAGCTTTCTTT.

There are a few counts of this clone. The chain links TRBV7-6 to TRBJ2-2, with D maybe TRBD1 (5 bases). The germline V and J ends were trimmed by 0 bases and 4 bases, with 12 bases remaining between them. CDR1 and CDR2 (germline): SGHVS, FNYEAQ. This CDR3 spans 16 amino acids. The DNA of the CDR3 is TGTGCCAGCAGCTTAGCTCGGCCAGGGCCCACCGGGGAGCTGTTTTTT. Its protein is CASSLARPGPTGELFF.

This clone was recorded only once. The chain uses TRBV12-5 and TRBJ2-1; 16 nucleotides align to TRBD2. Germline V gives CDR1 LGHNT, CDR2 FRNRAP. V dropped 5 bases and J dropped 9; count of bases not matched to a gene: 4. The CDR3 consists of 15 residues. CDR3 in amino acids: CASGVGLAGGVEQFF. CDR3 nucleotides: TGTGCTAGTGGTGTGGGACTAGCGGGGGGGGTTGAGCAGTTCTTC.

V gene TRBV4-1 combines with J gene TRBJ2-7; D is unclear. The germline gives CDR1 MGHRA, CDR2 YSYEKL. V lost 4 bases to trimming and J lost 2 bases, with 15 bases between them. This CDR3 is 15 amino acids long. CDR3 nucleotide sequence: TGCGCCAGCAGCCCCGAGAGAGCAGGAGCCTACGAGCAGTACTTC. It yields the protein CASSPERAGAYEQYF.

The chain is built from TRBV7-6 and TRBJ2-2, with TRBD2 matching 7 bases. Germline loops: CDR1 SGHVS, CDR2 FNYEAQ. V trimming: 4 bases; J trimming: 1 base; junction bases outside the gene matches: 6. This CDR3 is built from 16 residues. CDR3 residues: CASSSSGGGNTGELFF. The CDR3, as DNA: TGTGCCAGCAGCTCGTCGGGAGGAGGGAACACCGGGGAGCTGTTTTTT.

J is TRBJ2-5 and V is TRBV15, with TRBD1 as a possible D gene (5 bases). Germline V gene lookup returns CDR1 LNHNV and CDR2 YYDKDF (reference sequence). The V end lost 3 bases, the J end lost 5 bases, and 16 bases lay between the germline ends. There are 15 residues in the CDR3. CDR3 DNA sequence: TGTGCCACCAGCAGGAAGGGGCGAGTTGGGGAGACCCAGTACTTC. Encoded protein: CATSRKGRVGETQYF.

V is TRBV10-3 and J is TRBJ1-1, with a tentative D call TRBD1 (6 bases). V lost 7 bases, J lost 2 bases, and 17 bases lay in between. CDR1 ENHRY and CDR2 SYGVKD come from the germline V gene. This CDR3 comprises 15 residues. The CDR3 coding sequence is TGTGCCATCATGGTCAGGGGCGCGGGAAACACTGAAGCTTTCTTT. It specifies CAIMVRGAGNTEAFF.

This rearrangement joins TRBV6-9 to TRBJ2-1; D is unclear. This CDR3 has 11 amino acids. Trimming removed 8 bases from V and 6 bases from J, with 8 bases in between. CDR1 and CDR2 (germline): MNHGY, SVAAGI. The CDR3 nucleotides read TGTGCCAGCGCCCAAATCAATGAGCAGTTCTTC. Encoded protein: CASAQINEQFF.

V is TRBV15 and J is TRBJ2-1, with D possibly TRBD2 on 6 matching bases. CDR3 size: 18 residues. Deletions cut 4 bases from V and 6 bases from J, with 25 bases between. The germline CDR1 and CDR2 sequences are LNHNV and YYDKDF (reference sequence). CDR3 residues: CATSTAPGQAGHPNEQFF. CDR3 DNA sequence: TGTGCCACCAGCACCGCCCCGGGGCAAGCGGGCCACCCCAATGAGCAGTTCTTC.

DNA for the CDR3: TGCGCCAGCAGGCCCACCGGGAGCGCAAGGACCGGGGAGCTGTTTTTT. It yields the protein CASRPTGSARTGELFF. This chain joins TRBV5-1 and TRBJ2-2; perhaps TRBD2 as D (6 bases). Trimming took off 5 bases at V and 5 bases at J, with 19 bases between the two ends. This CDR3 contains 16 residues. The V gene's germline CDR1 is SGHRS and CDR2 YFSETQ.

This clone has just a few counts. The chain uses TRBV10-3 and TRBJ2-1; D is unresolved. The CDR3 has 16 amino acids. The V gene lost 3 bases and the J gene lost 0 bases, with 12 bases spanning the gap. CDR1 and CDR2 (germline): ENHRY, SYGVKD. CDR3 sequence: CAISDRKSSSYNEQFF. CDR3 nucleotides: TGTGCCATCAGTGACCGAAAAAGTAGCTCCTACAATGAGCAGTTCTTC.

V and J are TRBV19 and TRBJ2-7; D is perhaps TRBD1 (5 bases). Germline lookup yields CDR1 LNHDA and CDR2 SQIVND (reference sequence). V lost 4 bases and J 7 bases, leaving 14 bases between the germline ends. The CDR3 is 13 residues long. CDR3 sequence: CASSRGPMGEQYF. DNA of the CDR3: TGTGCCAGTAGTAGGGGCCCCATGGGTGAGCAGTACTTC.

The V call is TRBV7-9, the J call TRBJ2-7; TRBD1 aligns across 11 bases. Germline V gives CDR1 SEHNR, CDR2 FQNEAQ (reference sequence). Trimming cost V 5 bases and J 4 bases; bases outside gene matches: 1. The CDR3 totals 13 residues. The DNA for the CDR3 is TGTGCCAGCAGCCGGGACAGGGGGTACGAGCAGTACTTC. The encoded protein is CASSRDRGYEQYF.

This sequence joins TRBV6-5 and TRBJ2-7; TRBD1 agrees at 9 bases. Trimming cost V 7 bases and J 2 bases; bases outside gene matches: 6. In germline, CDR1 is MNHEY, CDR2 SVGAGI. This CDR3 region has 14 residues. In DNA, the CDR3 is TGTGCCAGCACCTTAGGACAGGGGCCCTACGAGCAGTACTTC. This gives the protein CASTLGQGPYEQYF.

V and J are TRBV7-2 and TRBJ2-7; TRBD1 aligns across 9 bases. J lost 2 bases, V lost 1 base, and 0 bases had no gene match. CDR3 size: 14 residues. Per the germline V gene, CDR1 is SGHTA and CDR2 is FQGNSA. CDR3 bases: TGTGCCAGCAGCTTAGGGACAGGGGCCTACGAGCAGTACTTC. This encodes CASSLGTGAYEQYF.

V gene TRBV5-4 combines with J gene TRBJ1-2, with TRBD1 matching 7 bases. After removal of 4 bases from V and 7 bases from J, the junction contained 7 bases not matched to a gene. The CDR3 consists of 13 residues. The germline CDR1 and CDR2 sequences are SGHNT and YYREEE (reference sequence). CDR3 residues: CASSPLPGGGYTF. CDR3 sequence (DNA): TGTGCCAGCAGCCCCCTTCCAGGGGGTGGCTACACCTTC.